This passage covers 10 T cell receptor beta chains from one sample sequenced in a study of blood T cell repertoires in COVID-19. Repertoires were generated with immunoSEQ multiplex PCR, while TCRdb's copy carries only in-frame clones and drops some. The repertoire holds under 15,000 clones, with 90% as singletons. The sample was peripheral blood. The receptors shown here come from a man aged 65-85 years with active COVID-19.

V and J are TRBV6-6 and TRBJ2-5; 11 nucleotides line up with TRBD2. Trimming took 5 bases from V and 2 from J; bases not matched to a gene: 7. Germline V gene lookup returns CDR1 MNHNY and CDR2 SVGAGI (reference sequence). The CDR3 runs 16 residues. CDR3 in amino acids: CASSTNRLAGQETQYF. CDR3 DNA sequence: TGTGCCAGCAGTACCAACCGACTAGCGGGGCAAGAGACCCAGTACTTC.

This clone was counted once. CDR3 DNA sequence: TGCGCCAGCAGCCGCGGCGCGGGACAGGGGGGAGAGACCCAGTACTTC. It is translated as CASSRGAGQGGETQYF. The rearrangement links TRBV4-1 to TRBJ2-5; the match to TRBD1 covers 11 bases. The CDR3 spans 16 residues. CDR1 is MGHRA and CDR2 is YSYEKL in the germline V gene. V lost 4 bases and J lost 4; bases outside the gene matches: 8.

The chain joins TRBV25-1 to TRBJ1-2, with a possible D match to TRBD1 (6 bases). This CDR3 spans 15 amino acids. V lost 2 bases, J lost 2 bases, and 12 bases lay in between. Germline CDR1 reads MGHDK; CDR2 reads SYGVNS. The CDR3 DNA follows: TGTGCCAGCAGTGAAAGGGGGTCAGTGAACTATGGCTACACCTTC. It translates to CASSERGSVNYGYTF.

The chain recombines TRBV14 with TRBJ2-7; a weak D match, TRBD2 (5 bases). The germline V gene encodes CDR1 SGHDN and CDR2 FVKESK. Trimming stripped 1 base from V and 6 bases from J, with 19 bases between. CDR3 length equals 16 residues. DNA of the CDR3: TGTGCCAGCAGCCAAGGTCGTCCCCTCAAAGGAGGCGAGCAGTACTTC. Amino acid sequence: CASSQGRPLKGGEQYF.

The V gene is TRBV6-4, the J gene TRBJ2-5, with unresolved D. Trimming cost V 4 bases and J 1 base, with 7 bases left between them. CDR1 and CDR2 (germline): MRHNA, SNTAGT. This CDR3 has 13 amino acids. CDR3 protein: CASSATVQETQYF. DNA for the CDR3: TGTGCCAGCAGTGCTACGGTCCAAGAGACCCAGTACTTC.

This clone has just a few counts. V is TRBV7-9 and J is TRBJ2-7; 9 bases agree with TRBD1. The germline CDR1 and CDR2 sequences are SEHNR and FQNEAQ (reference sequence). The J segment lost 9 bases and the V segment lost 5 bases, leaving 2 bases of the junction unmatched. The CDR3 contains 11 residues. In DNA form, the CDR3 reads TGTGCCAGCAGCCCGGGACAGGGGCAGTACTTC. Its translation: CASSPGQGQYF.

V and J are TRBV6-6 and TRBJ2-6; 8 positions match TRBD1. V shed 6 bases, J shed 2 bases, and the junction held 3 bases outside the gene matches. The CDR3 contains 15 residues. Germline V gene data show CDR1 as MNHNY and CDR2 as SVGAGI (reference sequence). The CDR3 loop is CASRHRGTGANVLTF. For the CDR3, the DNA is TGTGCCAGCAGACACAGGGGGACTGGGGCCAACGTCCTGACTTTC.

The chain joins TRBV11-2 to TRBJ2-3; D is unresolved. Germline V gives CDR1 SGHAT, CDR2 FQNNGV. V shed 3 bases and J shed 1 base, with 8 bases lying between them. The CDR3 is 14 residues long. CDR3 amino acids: CASSFWRRTDTQYF. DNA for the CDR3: TGTGCCAGCAGCTTCTGGCGGCGCACAGATACGCAGTATTTT.

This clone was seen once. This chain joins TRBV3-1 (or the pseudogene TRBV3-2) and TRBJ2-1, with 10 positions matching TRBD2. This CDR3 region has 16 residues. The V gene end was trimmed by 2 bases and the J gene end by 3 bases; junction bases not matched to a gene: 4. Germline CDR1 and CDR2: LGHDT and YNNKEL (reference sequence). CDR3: CASSQLAGVIYNEQFF. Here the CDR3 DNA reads TGTGCCAGCAGCCAACTAGCGGGAGTGATCTACAATGAGCAGTTCTTC.

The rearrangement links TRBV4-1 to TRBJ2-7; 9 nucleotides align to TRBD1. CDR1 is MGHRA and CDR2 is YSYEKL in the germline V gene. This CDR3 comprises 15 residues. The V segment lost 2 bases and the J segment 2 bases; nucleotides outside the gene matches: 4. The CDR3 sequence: CASSQRTGVTYEQYF. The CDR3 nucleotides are TGCGCCAGCAGCCAACGGACAGGGGTAACCTACGAGCAGTACTTC.